This T cell receptor (beta chain) was sequenced during a study of circulating and synovial CD4+ cells in juvenile arthritis. Study results and limitations: These repertoires were less diverse than bulk blood CD4 repertoires. Bulk blood CD4 samples held at least an order of magnitude more or fewer genomes than CPL. The pathogenic-like versus bulk T cell difference escaped Vbeta family analysis.

The CDR3 spans 14 residues. Trimming cost V 4 bases and J 2 bases, with 9 bases left between them. CDR1 and CDR2 (germline): MNHNS, SASEGT. The assay was immunoSEQ multiplex PCR, and TCRdb's table has in-frame clones only and misses some. The repertoire holds 32,000 or so clones, with 90% to 95% as singletons. Turning to this clone: Its antigen is undetermined.

V gene TRBV6-1 combines with J gene TRBJ1-5; no firm D call. Sequencing used CD4+ T cells from blood. The clonotype was recovered from a human donor with juvenile idiopathic arthritis. Written as DNA, the CDR3 is TGTGCCAGCAGTGTTGTGCAGGGCAATCAGCCCCAGCATTTT. Protein: CASSVVQGNQPQHF.